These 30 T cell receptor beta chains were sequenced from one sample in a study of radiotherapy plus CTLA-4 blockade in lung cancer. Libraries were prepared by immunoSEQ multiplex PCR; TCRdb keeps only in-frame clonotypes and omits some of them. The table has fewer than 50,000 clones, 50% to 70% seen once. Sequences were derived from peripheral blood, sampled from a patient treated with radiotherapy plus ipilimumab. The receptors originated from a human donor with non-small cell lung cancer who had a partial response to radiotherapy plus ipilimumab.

CDR3 residues: CASSDRGYTEAFF. CDR3 bases: TGTGCCAGCAGTGATAGGGGGTACACTGAAGCTTTCTTT. The J gene is TRBJ1-1, the V gene TRBV2; weak D call: TRBD1 (6 bases). CDR3 size: 13 residues. CDR1 is SNHLY, CDR2 FYNNEI, per germline. The V end lost 3 bases, the J end lost 3 bases, and 8 bases lay between the germline ends. Drawing the rest from reference TRBV2 and TRBJ1-1, the complete variable domain is EPEVTQTPSHQVTQMGQEVILRCVPISNHLYFYWYRQILGQKVEFLVSFYNNEISEKSEIFDDQFSVERPDGSNFTLKIRSTKLEDSAMYFCASSDRGYTEAFFGQGTRLTVV.

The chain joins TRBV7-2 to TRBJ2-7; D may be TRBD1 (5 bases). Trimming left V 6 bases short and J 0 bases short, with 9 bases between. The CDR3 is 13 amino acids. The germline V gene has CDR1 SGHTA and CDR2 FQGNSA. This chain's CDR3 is CASSRQGSYEQYF. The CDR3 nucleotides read TGTGCCAGCAGTCGTCAGGGCTCCTACGAGCAGTACTTC. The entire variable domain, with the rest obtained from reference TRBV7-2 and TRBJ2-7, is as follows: GAGVSQSPSNKVTEKGKDVELRCDPISGHTALYWYRQSLGQGLEFLIYFQGNSAPDKSGLPSDRFSAERTGGSVSTLTIQRTQQEDSAVYLCASSRQGSYEQYFGPGTRLTVT.

The CDR3 region has the DNA TGTGCCAGCAGCTTAGCTTCGGGTAGCAATCAGCCCCAGCATTTT. As protein: CASSLASGSNQPQHF. The rearrangement links TRBV11-2 to TRBJ1-5; D not resolved. The CDR3 contains 15 residues. The V gene's germline CDR1 is SGHAT and CDR2 FQNNGV. The V and J ends lost 1 base and 0 bases respectively, with 7 bases between them.

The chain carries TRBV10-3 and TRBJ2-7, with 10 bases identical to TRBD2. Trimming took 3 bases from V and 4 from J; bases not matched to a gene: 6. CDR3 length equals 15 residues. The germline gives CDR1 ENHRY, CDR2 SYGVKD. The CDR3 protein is CAISDDSGRRYEQYF. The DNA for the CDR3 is TGTGCCATCAGTGATGATAGCGGGAGGCGTTACGAGCAGTACTTC.

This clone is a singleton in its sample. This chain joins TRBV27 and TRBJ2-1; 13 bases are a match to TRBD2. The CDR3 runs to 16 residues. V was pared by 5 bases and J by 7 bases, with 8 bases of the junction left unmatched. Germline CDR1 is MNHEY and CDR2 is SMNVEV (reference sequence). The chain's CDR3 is CASSALTSGRWNEQFF. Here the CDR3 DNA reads TGTGCCAGCAGTGCCCTGACTAGCGGGAGGTGGAATGAGCAGTTCTTC.

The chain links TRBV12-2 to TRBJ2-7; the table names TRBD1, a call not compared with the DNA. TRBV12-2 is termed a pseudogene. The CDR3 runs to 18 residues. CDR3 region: CASRLINRDRGEFHEQYF. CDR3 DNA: TGTGCAAGTCGCTTAATAAACCGGGACAGGGGAGAGTTCCACGAGCAGTACTTC.

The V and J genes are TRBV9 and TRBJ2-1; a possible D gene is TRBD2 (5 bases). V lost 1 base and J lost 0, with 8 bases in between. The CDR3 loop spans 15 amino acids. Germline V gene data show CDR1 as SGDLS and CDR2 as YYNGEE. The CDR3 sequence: CASSVSGSSYNEQFF. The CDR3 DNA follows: TGTGCCAGCAGCGTAAGCGGCAGCTCCTACAATGAGCAGTTCTTC.

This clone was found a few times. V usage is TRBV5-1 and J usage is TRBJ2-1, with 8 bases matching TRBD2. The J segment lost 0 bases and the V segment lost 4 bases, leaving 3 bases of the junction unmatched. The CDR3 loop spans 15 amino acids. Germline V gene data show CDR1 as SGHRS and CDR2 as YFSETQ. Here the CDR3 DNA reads TGCGCCAGCAGCGGGGGACTAGTCTCCTACAATGAGCAGTTCTTC. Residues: CASSGGLVSYNEQFF. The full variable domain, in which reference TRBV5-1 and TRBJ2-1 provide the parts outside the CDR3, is KAGVTQTPRYLIKTRGQQVTLSCSPISGHRSVSWYQQTPGQGLQFLFEYFSETQRNKGNFPGRFSGRQFSNSRSEMNVSTLELGDSALYLCASSGGLVSYNEQFFGPGTRLTVL.

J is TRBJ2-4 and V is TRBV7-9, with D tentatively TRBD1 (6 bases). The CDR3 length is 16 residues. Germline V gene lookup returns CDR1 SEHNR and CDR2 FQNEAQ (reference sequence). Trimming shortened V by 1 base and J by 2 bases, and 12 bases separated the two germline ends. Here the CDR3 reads CASSLEKGQTKNIQYF. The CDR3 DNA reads TGTGCCAGCAGCTTAGAGAAGGGACAAACCAAAAACATTCAGTACTTC. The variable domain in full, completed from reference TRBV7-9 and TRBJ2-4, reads DTGVSQNPRHKITKRGQNVTFRCDPISEHNRLYWYRQTLGQGPEFLTYFQNEAQLEKSRLLSDRFSAERPKGSFSTLEIQRTEQGDSAMYLCASSLEKGQTKNIQYFGAGTRLSVL.

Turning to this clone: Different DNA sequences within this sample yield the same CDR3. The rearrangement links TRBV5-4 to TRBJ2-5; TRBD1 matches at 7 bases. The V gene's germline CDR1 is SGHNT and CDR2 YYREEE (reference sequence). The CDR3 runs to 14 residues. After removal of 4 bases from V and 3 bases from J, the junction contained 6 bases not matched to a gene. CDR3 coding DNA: TGTGCCAGCAGCCCAGGTGGGACAGAAGAGACCCAGTACTTC. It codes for CASSPGGTEETQYF.

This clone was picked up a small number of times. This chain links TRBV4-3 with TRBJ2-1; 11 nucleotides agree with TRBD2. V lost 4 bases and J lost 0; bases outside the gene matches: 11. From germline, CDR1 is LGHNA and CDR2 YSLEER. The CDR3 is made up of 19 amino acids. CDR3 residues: CASSRMAVAGGSSYNEQFF. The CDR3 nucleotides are TGCGCCAGCAGCCGGATGGCGGTAGCGGGGGGGAGCTCCTACAATGAGCAGTTCTTC.

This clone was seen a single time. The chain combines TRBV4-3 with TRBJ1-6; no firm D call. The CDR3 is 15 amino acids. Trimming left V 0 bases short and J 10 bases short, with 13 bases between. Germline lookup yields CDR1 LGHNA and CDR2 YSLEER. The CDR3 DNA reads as TGCGCCAGCAGCCAAGAAAGCGGGGATGGGTCACCCCTCCACTTT. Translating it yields CASSQESGDGSPLHF.

CDR3 sequence reads: CASSPRQGAETGELFF. For the CDR3, the DNA is TGTGCCAGCAGCCCAAGACAGGGGGCAGAGACCGGGGAGCTGTTTTTT. V and J are TRBV7-3 and TRBJ2-2; 10 positions agree with TRBD1. The germline V gene encodes CDR1 SGHTA and CDR2 FQGTGA. This CDR3 is 16 amino acids long. Trimming at V came to 5 bases and at J to 5 bases, leaving 8 bases not matched to a gene. Full variable domain (missing parts from reference TRBV7-3 and TRBJ2-2): GAGVSQTPSNKVTEKGKYVELRCDPISGHTALYWYRQSLGQGPEFLIYFQGTGAADDSGLPNDRFFAVRPEGSVSTLKIQRTERGDSAVYLCASSPRQGAETGELFFGEGSRLTVL.

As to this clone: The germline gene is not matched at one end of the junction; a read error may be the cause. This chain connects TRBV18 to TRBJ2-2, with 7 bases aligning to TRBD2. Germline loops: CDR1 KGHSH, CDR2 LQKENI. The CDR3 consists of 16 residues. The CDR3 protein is CASSTRPSGPGGEPFF. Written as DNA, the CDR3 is TGTGCCAGCTCTACCCGGCCTAGCGGTCCGGGCGGGGAGCCGTTTTTT.

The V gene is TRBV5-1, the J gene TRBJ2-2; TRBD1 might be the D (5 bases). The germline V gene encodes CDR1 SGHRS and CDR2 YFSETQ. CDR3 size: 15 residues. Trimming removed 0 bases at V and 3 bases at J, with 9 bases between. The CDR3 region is CASSLGQIYTGELFF. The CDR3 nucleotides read TGCGCCAGCAGCTTGGGACAGATCTACACCGGGGAGCTGTTTTTT.

CDR3 residues: CASSLGHYNTEAFF. The CDR3 DNA follows: TGTGCCAGCAGCTTAGGGCACTATAACACTGAAGCTTTCTTT. V and J are TRBV11-2 and TRBJ1-1; D uncertain. The germline V gene encodes CDR1 SGHAT and CDR2 FQNNGV. This CDR3 is built from 14 residues. V lost 1 base to trimming and J lost 2 bases, with 8 bases between them. Full variable domain (outside the CDR3, taken from reference TRBV11-2 and TRBJ1-1): EAGVAQSPRYKIIEKRQSVAFWCNPISGHATLYWYQQILGQGPKLLIQFQNNGVVDDSQLPKDRFSAERLKGVDSTLKIQPAKLEDSAVYLCASSLGHYNTEAFFGQGTRLTVV.

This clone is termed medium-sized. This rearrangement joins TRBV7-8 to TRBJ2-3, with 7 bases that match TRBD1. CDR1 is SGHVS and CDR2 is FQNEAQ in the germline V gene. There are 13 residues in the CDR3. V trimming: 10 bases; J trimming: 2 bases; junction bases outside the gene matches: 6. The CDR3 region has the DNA TGTGCCACCACAGGGGTTTACACAGATACGCAGTATTTT. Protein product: CATTGVYTDTQYF.

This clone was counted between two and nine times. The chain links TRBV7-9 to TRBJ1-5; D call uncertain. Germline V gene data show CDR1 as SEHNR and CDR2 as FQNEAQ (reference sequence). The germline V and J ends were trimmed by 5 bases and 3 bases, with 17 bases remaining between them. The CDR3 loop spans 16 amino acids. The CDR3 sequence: CASSHNGGSLNQPQHF. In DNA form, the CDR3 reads TGTGCCAGCAGCCACAATGGCGGGTCCCTCAATCAGCCCCAGCATTTT.

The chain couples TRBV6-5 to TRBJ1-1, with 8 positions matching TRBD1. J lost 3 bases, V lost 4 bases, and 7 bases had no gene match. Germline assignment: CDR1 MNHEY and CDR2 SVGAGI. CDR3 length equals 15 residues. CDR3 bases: TGTGCCAGCAGTTCACCCCAGGGGGCCTACACTGAAGCTTTCTTT. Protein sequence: CASSSPQGAYTEAFF.

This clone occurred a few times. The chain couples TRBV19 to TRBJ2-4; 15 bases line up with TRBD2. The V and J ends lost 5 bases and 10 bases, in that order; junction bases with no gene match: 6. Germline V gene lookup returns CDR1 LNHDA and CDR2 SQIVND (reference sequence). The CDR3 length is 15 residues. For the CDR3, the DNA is TGTGCCAGTAGTGAGGGACTAGCGGGAGGTATAATTCAGTACTTC. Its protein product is CASSEGLAGGIIQYF.

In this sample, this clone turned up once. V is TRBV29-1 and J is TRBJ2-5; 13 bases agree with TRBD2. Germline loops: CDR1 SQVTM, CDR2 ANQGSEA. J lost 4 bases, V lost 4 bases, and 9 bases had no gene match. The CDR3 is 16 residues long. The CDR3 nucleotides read TGCAGCGTTGCCCGGACTAGCGGGGGCCAAGGAGAGACCCAGTACTTC. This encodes CSVARTSGGQGETQYF.

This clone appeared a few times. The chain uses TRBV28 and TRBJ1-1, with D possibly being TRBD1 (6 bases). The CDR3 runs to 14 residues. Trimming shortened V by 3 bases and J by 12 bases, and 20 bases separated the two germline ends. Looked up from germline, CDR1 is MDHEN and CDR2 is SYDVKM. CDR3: CASSLLGALKRSFF. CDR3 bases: TGTGCCAGCAGTTTGCTGGGGGCTTTAAAACGTTCTTTCTTT.

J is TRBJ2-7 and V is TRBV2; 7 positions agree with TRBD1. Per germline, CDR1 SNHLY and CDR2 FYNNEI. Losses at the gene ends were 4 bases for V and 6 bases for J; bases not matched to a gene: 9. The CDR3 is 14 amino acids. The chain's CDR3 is CASSGQGFEGEQYF. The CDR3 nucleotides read TGTGCCAGCAGTGGACAGGGCTTCGAAGGCGAGCAGTACTTC.

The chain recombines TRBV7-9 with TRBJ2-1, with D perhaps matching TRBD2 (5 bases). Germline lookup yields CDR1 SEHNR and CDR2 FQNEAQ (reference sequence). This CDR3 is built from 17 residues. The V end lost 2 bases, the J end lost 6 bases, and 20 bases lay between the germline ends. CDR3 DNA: TGTGCCAGCAGCTTATTAGGAACTAGAGTCGGCCGCAATGAGCAGTTCTTC. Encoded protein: CASSLLGTRVGRNEQFF.

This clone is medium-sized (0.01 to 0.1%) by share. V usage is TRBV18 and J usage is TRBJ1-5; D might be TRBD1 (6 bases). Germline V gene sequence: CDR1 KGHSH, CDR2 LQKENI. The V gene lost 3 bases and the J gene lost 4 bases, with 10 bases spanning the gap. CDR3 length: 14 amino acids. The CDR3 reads CASSPRGRNQPQHF. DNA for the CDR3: TGTGCCAGCTCACCTAGGGGGAGAAATCAGCCCCAGCATTTT. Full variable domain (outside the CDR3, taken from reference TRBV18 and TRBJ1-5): NAGVMQNPRHLVRRRGQEARLRCSPMKGHSHVYWYRQLPEEGLKFMVYLQKENIIDESGMPKERFSAEFPKEGPSILRIQQVVRGDSAAYFCASSPRGRNQPQHFGDGTRLSIL.

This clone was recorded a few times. The CDR3 DNA is TGTGCCAGCAGTCCGGGACTAGCGGATGCTACCGGGGAGCTGTTTTTT. It yields the protein CASSPGLADATGELFF. The V and J genes are TRBV13 and TRBJ2-2, with 11 bases fitting TRBD2. Trimming cost V 6 bases and J 5 bases; bases outside gene matches: 8. Germline CDR1 and CDR2: PRHDT and FYEKMQ (reference sequence). This CDR3 spans 16 amino acids. Looking up the rest from reference TRBV13 and TRBJ2-2 gives the full variable domain: AAGVIQSPRHLIKEKRETATLKCYPIPRHDTVYWYQQGPGQDPQFLISFYEKMQSDKGSIPDRFSAQQFSDYHSELNMSSLELGDSALYFCASSPGLADATGELFFGEGSRLTVL.

CDR3: CASRRTSGVGGELFF. The CDR3 region has the DNA TGCGCCAGCCGTCGGACTAGCGGAGTAGGCGGGGAGCTGTTTTTT. The chain recombines TRBV5-1 with TRBJ2-2, with 10 bases matching TRBD2. The trim removed 7 bases at V and 7 bases at J, leaving 10 bases unmatched. The CDR3 contains 15 residues. CDR1 SGHRS and CDR2 YFSETQ come from the germline V gene.

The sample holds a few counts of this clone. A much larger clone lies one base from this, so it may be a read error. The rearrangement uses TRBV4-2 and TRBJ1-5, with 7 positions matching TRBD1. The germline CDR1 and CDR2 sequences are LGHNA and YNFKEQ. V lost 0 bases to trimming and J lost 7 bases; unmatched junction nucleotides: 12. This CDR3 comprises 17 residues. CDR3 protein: CASSQDGLGAGGQPQHF. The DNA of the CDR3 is TGTGCCAGCAGCCAAGATGGTCTCGGGGCAGGGGGACAGCCCCAGCATTTT.

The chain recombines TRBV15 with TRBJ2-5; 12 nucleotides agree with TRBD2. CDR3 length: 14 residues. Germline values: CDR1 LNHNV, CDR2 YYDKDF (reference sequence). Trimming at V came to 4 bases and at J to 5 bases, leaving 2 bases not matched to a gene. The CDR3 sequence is CATSMTSGGETQYF. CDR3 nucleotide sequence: TGTGCCACCAGCATGACTAGCGGGGGCGAGACCCAGTACTTC.

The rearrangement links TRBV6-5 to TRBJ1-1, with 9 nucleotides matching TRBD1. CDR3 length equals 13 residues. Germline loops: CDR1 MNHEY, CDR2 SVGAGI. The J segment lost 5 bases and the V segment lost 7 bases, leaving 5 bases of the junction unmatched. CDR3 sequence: CASNRQGETEAFF. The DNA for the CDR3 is TGTGCCAGCAATCGACAGGGGGAAACTGAAGCTTTCTTT.